This T cell receptor beta chain was recovered during a study of blood T cell repertoires in COVID-19 (dated by TCRdb to the early 2020s). For the study in its entirety: Collaborator samples came from the United States, Italy and Spain and covered acute and convalescent phases of COVID-19. A freely available public database, intended as a resource for researchers studying the immune response to SARS-CoV-2, is where the repertoires were released. Where available, HLA class I and class II types were obtained from metadata supplied by the sample provider rather than from assay-based typing. The prospective study material was composed of cDNA or gDNA derived from T cells, B-cell-depleted T cells, or PBMCs. Sample metadata almost always included a de-identified subject ID, COVID-19 status, age in years and sex. The samples were drawn from the first 160 participants of the ongoing ImmuneRACE study and from over a thousand subjects provided by 6 global collaborators. Subjects who had been exposed to COVID-19, were actively infected with it, or had recovered from it provided the deeply sampled blood TCRbeta repertoires that made up the dataset.

Inclusive of the bounding cysteine and phenylalanine, the CDR3 is 18 residues long. The entry retains the CDR3 DNA only, 54 bases that are in frame from base 1. The germline V gene sets CDR1 to SGHRS and CDR2 to YFSETQ. The germline V end is reduced by 0 bases and the J end by 0 bases; junction bases left unmatched: 8. As for this clone: Its antigen specificity is not known. Base qualities were left out, and no much larger clone turns up one base away.

The immunoSEQ Assay, a bias-controlled multiplex PCR, was used to amplify TCRbeta CDR3 regions from genomic DNA. As for the authors' bioinformatics: The number of nucleated cells in each sample was estimated by amplification of reference gene primers within the assay. To quantify the absolute abundance of each unique TCRbeta CDR3 rearrangement, sequence reads were collapsed and filtered. Productive Simpson clonality was computed per sample as the square root of Simpson's diversity index over productive rearrangements. In its TCRdb copy, this immuneACCESS table keeps in-frame sequences only and misses some clones. Where compared with another copy, unresolved V genes explain less than half of these, and the others have no known cause. The DNA gave D and trimming, while V, J and clone size come from that table. The sample table contains some 400,000 clones; only one count was recorded for more than 85% of them. The ten largest clonotypes hold 3% of the sample.

Each collaborating institution followed its own protocols to collect whole blood in K2EDTA tubes. Collaborator samples were shipped for TCRbeta analysis as frozen whole blood, isolated PBMCs, or DNA extracted from either sample type. Here is what the overall study found, with its caveats: The amount of clinical and demographic metadata varied by source and participant and was provided uncurated.

The chain was built from TRBV5-1 and TRBJ2-1; 8 nucleotides in the junction match TRBD2. Sequencing used peripheral blood. The receptor was derived from a human donor in a cohort sampled during active COVID-19. In nucleotides, the sequence is TGCGCCAGCAGCTTGGGATCCCAAACTAGCGGCTCCTACAATGAGCAGTTCTTC. Translated, it reads CASSLGSQTSGSYNEQFF.